This T cell receptor beta chain is drawn from a study of blood T cells in healthy people across ages (dated by TCRdb to the mid-2010s). About the investigation overall: In model experiments, roughly one uniquely barcoded TCR beta cDNA molecule per two T cells was captured by template switching. The study analyzed two additional independent replicas of 1 million unique cDNA reads from the same blood draw for two donors, one aged 18 to 30 and one aged 80 or older. Using deep sequencing normalized with unique cDNA molecular identifiers, the study measured how TCR beta repertoire diversity changes with age. The donors were divided into four age groups: young (average around 17 years), middle-aged (about 40), aged (around 67) and long-lived (nearly 85). To avoid experimental bias, donors of different ages were spread randomly across the sequencing lanes. Paper-wide results and their limitations: Estimates of total diversity based on one million sequenced T cells were considered lower bounds and underestimates. Because profiling used bulk unsorted PBMCs, naive and antigen-experienced compartments could not be compared conclusively. Observed TCR beta diversity per million T cells fell roughly linearly with age, and a significant reduction was already apparent by age about 43. Compared with the aged group, more naive CD4+ T cells, fewer expanded clones and increased TCR diversity were shown by the long-lived group, suggesting age selection. A strong correlation was found between observed TCR beta diversity and the percentage of naive T cells measured by flow cytometry. The CMV infection status of donors was not known, potentially confounding age-related changes in expanded clonotypes.

As regards this clonotype: Its antigen is still unknown. Base qualities are not recorded, but no much larger clone differs from it by a single base.

Systemically healthy Caucasian individuals from Russia, roughly 40 in total and aged roughly 6 to 95 years, were included as donors. Each donor gave around 9.8 milliliters of peripheral blood, collected into EDTA-treated Vacutainer tubes. Ficoll-Paque density-gradient centrifugation was used to isolate PBMCs, with at least 6.5 million per sample. Trizol reagent was used to extract total RNA from PBMCs, with at least 6 micrograms per sample. For every donor, flow cytometry on a PBMC aliquot measured the percentage of naive CD45RAhigh/CD27high T cells. Receptors were amplified or captured by 5' RACE. The reads were generated on an Illumina HiSeq 2500. A second roughly 6 to 11 cycle PCR used a sample-barcoded 5' primer and a J-beta primer mix. A unique molecular identifier was introduced onto each TCR beta cDNA molecule by a template-switch 5' adaptor carrying 12 random nucleotides. Each sample yielded at least 3 million CDR3-containing paired-end reads. The Mint cDNA synthesis kit, primed by a TRBC-specific oligonucleotide, was used to synthesize first-strand cDNA from all RNA. Following uracil-DNA glycosylase treatment, all cDNA underwent a first 18-cycle PCR with the universal primers M1SS and BC2_uni_R. On the study's bioinformatics: For normalization, 1 million high-quality reads, each with a distinct molecular identifier, were randomly selected from each sample. Instead of being binned into consensus sequences, reads with shared molecular identifiers were discarded. MiTCR, set to a Q25 quality threshold and the strictest error-elimination algorithm, was used for CDR3 identification, clonotype clustering and error correction. A nonparametric unseen species model using Euler transformation provided a lower-bound estimate of total TCR beta diversity. The raw public data were reprocessed by TCRdb itself: fastp quality trimming at Q25, MiXCR clonotype calling, in-frame beta chains only. Records with the same CDR3 protein are collapsed into one entry carrying the most frequent genes and DNA. TCRdb's processing, not the study's, gives the V and J calls here. The sample contains hundreds of thousands of distinct CDR3 sequences, 49% of them found a single time. The ten largest clones represent 25% to 35% of the sample.

For this chain, trimming is 3 bases at the V end and 2 bases at the J end, and the number of junction bases without a gene match is 11. CDR1 and CDR2 are read off the germline V gene as KGHDR and SFDVKD. From the cysteine up to the phenylalanine, the CDR3 has a length of 18 residues. Only CDR3 DNA is held: 54 bases, read in frame from base 1. This sequence originates from a woman in her fifties or sixties in good health. In this chain, TRBV24-1 is recombined with TRBJ2-3; 9 central bases correspond to TRBD2. Material: blood. The CDR3 corresponds to CATSDLTTTSGNTDTQYF. The DNA reads as follows: TGTGCCACCAGTGATCTCACCACGACTAGCGGAAACACAGATACGCAGTATTTT.